These 25 T cell receptor beta chains share one sample of origin, sequenced in a study of cytomegalovirus exposure and HLA in healthy donors. PCR employed 60 Vbeta and 13 Jbeta primers. Here immunoSEQ multiplex PCR was the method, and the copy in TCRdb shows in-frame clones only, minus some. The sample has 250,000 to 350,000 clones, about nine tenths seen once. Source material: PBMCs. The origin of the receptors is a middle-aged man in good health and CMV-seropositive.

The gene calls are TRBV7-2 and TRBJ1-2; D call uncertain. Germline-derived CDR1 and CDR2 are SGHTA and FQGNSA. The CDR3 covers 15 residues. V was pared by 5 bases and J by 5 bases, with 18 bases between. In DNA form, the CDR3 reads TGTGCCAGCAGCCCAGGAGTGGGAGGATTTTATGGCTACACCTTC. It specifies CASSPGVGGFYGYTF.

The rearrangement uses TRBV28 and TRBJ2-5; the match to TRBD1 covers 10 bases. The CDR3 consists of 14 residues. V lost 4 bases, J lost 3 bases, and 2 bases stayed unmatched. CDR1 and CDR2 from the germline V gene are MDHEN and SYDVKM. CDR3 sequence (DNA): TGTGCCAGCAGTTCGGACAGGGGGAAAGAGACCCAGTACTTC. This codes for CASSSDRGKETQYF. Supplemented by reference TRBV28 and TRBJ2-5, the full variable domain reads DVKVTQSSRYLVKRTGEKVFLECVQDMDHENMFWYRQDPGLGLRLIYFSYDVKMKEKGDIPEGYSVSREKKERFSLILESASTNQTSMYLCASSSDRGKETQYFGPGTRLLVL.

The rearrangement joins TRBV7-2 to TRBJ2-2; the match to TRBD1 covers 11 bases. Germline V lookup: CDR1 SGHTA, CDR2 FQGNSA. This CDR3 contains 17 residues. Losses at the gene ends were 1 base for V and 5 bases for J; bases not matched to a gene: 6. The CDR3 DNA reads as TGTGCCAGCAGCTTAGTCCGGACAGGGGGCCGGACCGGGGAGCTGTTTTTT. The encoded protein is CASSLVRTGGRTGELFF.

The CDR3: CASSSGTGREKLFF. The CDR3 coding sequence is TGTGCCAGCAGCTCCGGGACAGGGCGTGAAAAACTGTTTTTT. V is TRBV7-6 and J is TRBJ1-4; 9 nucleotides align to TRBD1. J was trimmed by 7 bases and V by 4 bases; bases with no gene match: 4. The CDR3 sequence is 14 residues long. Per the germline V gene, CDR1 is SGHVS and CDR2 is FNYEAQ. The full variable domain, its missing parts supplied by reference TRBV7-6 and TRBJ1-4, is GAGVSQSPRYKVTKRGQDVALRCDPISGHVSLYWYRQALGQGPEFLTYFNYEAQQDKSGLPNDRFSAERPEGSISTLTIQRTEQRDSAMYRCASSSGTGREKLFFGSGTQLSVL.

With respect to this clone: This CDR3 is also generated by other DNA sequences in the sample. The chain uses TRBV5-4 and TRBJ1-1, with 9 positions matching TRBD1. V lost 2 bases, J lost 0 bases, and 5 bases stayed unmatched. The CDR3 is 16 residues long. CDR1 is SGHNT and CDR2 is YYREEE in the germline V gene (reference sequence). The CDR3 DNA reads as TGTGCCAGCAGCTTTTCCGGGACAGGGTTGAACACTGAAGCTTTCTTT. This gives the protein CASSFSGTGLNTEAFF.

This clone was detected a few times. The chain has TRBV7-9 and TRBJ1-1, with a possible D match to TRBD1 (5 bases). Germline CDR1 is SEHNR and CDR2 is FQNEAQ (reference sequence). The ends were cut back, 11 bases at V and 8 bases at J, with 12 bases in the middle. The CDR3 is 10 residues long. The CDR3: CAGGVGEAFF. The CDR3 coding sequence is TGTGCCGGAGGGGTAGGGGAAGCTTTCTTT.

A single count supports this clone. The gene calls are TRBV4-3 and TRBJ2-7; 10 bases match TRBD2. The germline CDR1 and CDR2 sequences are LGHNA and YSLEER. The V gene end was trimmed by 1 base and the J gene end by 4 bases; junction bases not matched to a gene: 1. The CDR3 runs 14 residues. CDR3 DNA: TGCGCCAGCAGCCAAGGGACTAGCGGTTACGAGCAGTACTTC. Amino acid sequence: CASSQGTSGYEQYF.

This chain uses TRBV11-3 with TRBJ2-7; TRBD2 aligns across 8 bases. CDR3 length: 15 residues. The ends lost 0 bases at V and 6 bases at J; junction bases unmatched: 7. Per germline, CDR1 SGHNT and CDR2 YENEEA. This CDR3 reads CASSLEPAGESEQYF. CDR3 in DNA: TGTGCCAGCAGCTTAGAACCAGCGGGAGAATCCGAGCAGTACTTC.

The V gene is TRBV7-9, the J gene TRBJ2-7, with a possible D match to TRBD2 (6 bases). Trimming took 1 base from V and 2 from J, leaving 24 bases between them. Germline assignment: CDR1 SEHNR and CDR2 FQNEAQ (reference sequence). The CDR3 has 19 residues. The CDR3 DNA reads as TGTGCCAGCAGCTTAGACAGGTTTCGTGGCGGGACCGAACCCTACGAGCAGTACTTC. Protein: CASSLDRFRGGTEPYEQYF.

The chain couples TRBV6-6 to TRBJ1-1; no firm D call. Trimming took off 7 bases at V and 8 bases at J, with 14 bases between the two ends. This CDR3 has 12 residues. CDR1 is MNHNY, CDR2 SVGAGI, per germline (reference sequence). The CDR3 protein is CASMTTSREAFF. CDR3 bases: TGTGCCAGCATGACTACTTCACGAGAAGCTTTCTTT.

V is TRBV27 and J is TRBJ2-1; D not resolved. This CDR3 is 14 amino acids long. Germline-derived CDR1 and CDR2 are MNHEY and SMNVEV (reference sequence). V was shortened by 7 bases and J by 0 bases, with 10 bases between the two germline ends. The DNA of the CDR3 is TGTGCCAGCAACAGTATCCCCTCCTACAATGAGCAGTTCTTC. Translated: CASNSIPSYNEQFF.

The chain is built from TRBV28 and TRBJ1-1; TRBD1 matches 9 bases. Trimming cost V 6 bases and J 5 bases; bases outside gene matches: 7. Germline lookup yields CDR1 MDHEN and CDR2 SYDVKM. This CDR3 is 14 amino acids long. The CDR3 loop is CASRIQQGATEAFF. The CDR3 coding sequence is TGTGCCAGCAGGATTCAACAGGGGGCAACTGAAGCTTTCTTT.

The rearrangement uses TRBV5-1 and TRBJ2-7; a weak D match, TRBD2 (5 bases). Trimming took off 4 bases at V and 3 bases at J, with 20 bases between the two ends. This CDR3 contains 16 residues. CDR1 and CDR2 from the germline V gene are SGHRS and YFSETQ. CDR3: CASSPYGERWDYEQYF. The CDR3 nucleotides read TGCGCCAGCAGCCCGTACGGGGAGAGATGGGACTACGAGCAGTACTTC.

This chain links TRBV10-3 with TRBJ2-2, with D hard to call. The CDR3 loop spans 16 amino acids. From germline, CDR1 is ENHRY and CDR2 SYGVKD. Trimming removed 3 bases at V and 0 bases at J, with 11 bases between. Here the CDR3 reads CAISDSATSNTGELFF. CDR3 coding DNA: TGTGCCATCAGTGATTCGGCGACATCGAACACCGGGGAGCTGTTTTTT.

This clone was seen just once. V usage is TRBV5-4 and J usage is TRBJ2-7; 11 bases fit TRBD1. V lost 0 bases and J lost 7; bases outside the gene matches: 6. Germline assignment: CDR1 SGHNT and CDR2 YYREEE (reference sequence). CDR3 length: 15 amino acids. In nucleotides, the CDR3 is TGTGCCAGCAGCTTGGTGGGACAGGGGGATGGTGAGCAGTACTTC. It translates to CASSLVGQGDGEQYF.

The V and J genes are TRBV4-3 and TRBJ1-1, with a tentative D call TRBD1 (6 bases). The CDR3 runs to 17 residues. V was cut by 0 bases and J by 0 bases, with 14 bases left in between. The V gene's germline CDR1 is LGHNA and CDR2 YSLEER. The chain's CDR3 is CASSQDRAGVLNTEAFF. DNA of the CDR3: TGCGCCAGCAGCCAAGATAGGGCAGGGGTCTTGAACACTGAAGCTTTCTTT.

Note on this clone: An end of the junction does not agree with germline; a read error may underlie this. The V gene is TRBV7-9, the J gene TRBJ2-1; 13 bases align to TRBD2. Germline lookup yields CDR1 SEHNR and CDR2 FQNEAQ (reference sequence). The CDR3 contains 16 residues. The CDR3 DNA reads as TGTTCCAGCAGCTCCGGGACTAGCGGGACCTACAATGAGCAGTTCTTC. Protein sequence: CSSSSGTSGTYNEQFF.

This chain connects TRBV4-1 to TRBJ2-7; the match to TRBD2 covers 10 bases. With V trimmed by 0 bases and J by 6 bases, 8 bases remained unmatched. The CDR3 covers 16 residues. Germline CDR1 MGHRA, CDR2 YSYEKL. The CDR3 sequence is CASSQDRLAGVSEQYF. CDR3 DNA: TGCGCCAGCAGCCAAGATCGGCTAGCGGGAGTTTCCGAGCAGTACTTC.

This clone has only one observation. The rearrangement uses TRBV28 and TRBJ1-1; 7 nucleotides agree with TRBD1. Trimming cost V 5 bases and J 4 bases; bases outside gene matches: 10. Germline values: CDR1 MDHEN, CDR2 SYDVKM. CDR3 length: 15 amino acids. The CDR3 DNA follows: TGTGCCAGCAGTCGGAGACAGGGCCCGGGCACTGAAGCTTTCTTT. Translation: CASSRRQGPGTEAFF.

This chain's CDR3 is CASSPERYGYTF. CDR3 coding DNA: TGTGCCAGCAGCCCAGAGCGCTATGGCTACACCTTC. V gene TRBV6-6 combines with J gene TRBJ1-2; no reliable D call. Germline loops: CDR1 MNHNY, CDR2 SVGAGI (reference sequence). This CDR3 region has 12 residues. The V gene lost 6 bases and the J gene lost 4 bases, with 9 bases spanning the gap.

This chain joins TRBV11-3 and TRBJ2-6; D call uncertain. V lost 5 bases to trimming and J lost 0 bases, with 8 bases between them. This CDR3 region has 15 residues. Looked up from germline, CDR1 is SGHNT and CDR2 is YENEEA. For the CDR3, the DNA is TGTGCCAGCAGCGGCCGCACCTCTGGGGCCAACGTCCTGACTTTC. Residues: CASSGRTSGANVLTF.

DNA of the CDR3: TGTGCCAGCAGTTACTCGGGACTAGCGACAGATACGCAGTATTTT. Amino acid sequence: CASSYSGLATDTQYF. This sequence joins TRBV6-6 and TRBJ2-3; 10 bases are a match to TRBD2. Germline V CDR1 and CDR2: MNHNY, SVGAGI (reference sequence). The V segment lost 0 bases and the J segment 3 bases; nucleotides outside the gene matches: 0. This CDR3 has 15 amino acids.

This clone was recorded once. This chain joins TRBV2 and TRBJ2-3, with 7 bases matching TRBD2. Germline loops: CDR1 SNHLY, CDR2 FYNNEI. This CDR3 spans 15 amino acids. V gave up 7 bases and J gave up 3 bases; unmatched junction bases: 10. This CDR3 is CASTVEGGRTDTQYF. CDR3 bases: TGTGCCAGCACGGTAGAGGGAGGGAGGACAGATACGCAGTATTTT.

The chain combines TRBV10-1 with TRBJ1-5, with 7 bases that match TRBD1. V dropped 8 bases and J dropped 6; count of bases not matched to a gene: 19. CDR1 and CDR2 (germline): WNHNN, SYGVQD (reference sequence). This CDR3 is 17 amino acids long. In nucleotides, the CDR3 is TGCGCCAGCGATCACAGGGGAACCGGCGCTTTGGTTCAGCCCCAGCATTTT. Translated: CASDHRGTGALVQPQHF.

The genes are TRBV7-3 and TRBJ2-1, with a possible D match to TRBD1 (6 bases). V lost 4 bases and J 0 bases, leaving 16 bases between the germline ends. CDR1 is SGHTA, CDR2 FQGTGA, per germline. CDR3 size: 17 residues. CDR3 sequence: CASSSRGGVASYNEQFF. In nucleotides, the CDR3 is TGTGCCAGCAGCTCACGTGGGGGCGTAGCCTCCTACAATGAGCAGTTCTTC.